This T cell receptor beta chain was observed in a study of blood T cells in healthy people across ages. A J-beta primer mix and a sample-barcoded 5' primer were used in a second PCR of roughly 6 to 11 cycles. In TCRdb, the 5' RACE reads were re-called with MiXCR into one record per CDR3 protein. Here the sample spans around 870,000 distinct CDR3 sequences, about 28% being singletons. Germline assignment: CDR1 SGHTA and CDR2 FQGNSA. The CDR3 sequence is 13 residues long. With 5 bases removed from V and 7 bases from J, the gap between germline ends came to 12 bases. This receptor was taken from an elderly woman in good health. The sequenced sample was blood. The chain carries TRBV7-2 and TRBJ1-5; D perhaps matches TRBD1 (5 bases). The CDR3 sequence: CASSPQRDQPQHF. The DNA of the CDR3 is TGTGCCAGCAGCCCTCAGAGGGACCAGCCCCAGCATTTT.